These T cell receptor beta chains were read from a single sample in a study of blood T cell repertoires in COVID-19. Assay: immunoSEQ multiplex PCR; the TCRdb copy retains only in-frame clones and omits some. The table lists about 120,000 clones, about four fifths of them singletons. Material: peripheral blood. These TCRs come from a human donor in a cohort sampled during active COVID-19. Both conserved end residues are part of each CDR3. D genes are given only for firm matches. Expanded clones get a size class; other rows say once, few or many, or leave the size out.

TRBD2	TRBV4-1	few	TRBJ2-7	TGCGCCAGCAGCCAAGGGGGACTACCCTACGAGCAGTACTTC	CASSQGGLPYEQYF
TRBD2	TRBV5-1	.	TRBJ2-1	TGCGCCAGCAGCTGGAGCCCTAGCGGGGGGGTCAATGAGCAGTTCTTC	CASSWSPSGGVNEQFF
.	TRBV6-5	.	TRBJ2-7	TGTGCCAGCAGATTCGACGGCAGGGGACTATACGAGCAGTACTTC	CASRFDGRGLYEQYF
TRBD1	TRBV7-9	.	TRBJ1-1	TGTGCCAGCAGCTTAGTAGCGGACAGGGGGGCTGAAGCTTTCTTT	CASSLVADRGAEAFF
TRBD2	TRBV5-1	.	TRBJ2-3	TGCGCCAGCAGCCCCGGGACTAGCGGGAGGCGTAGCACAGATACGCAGTATTTT	CASSPGTSGRRSTDTQYF
.	TRBV28	.	TRBJ1-5	TGTGCCAGCAGGACAACAGGTAATCAGCCCCAGCATTTT	CASRTTGNQPQHF
.	TRBV4-3	once	TRBJ2-5	TGCGCCAGCAGCCTTGAGTTCAGGGAAGAGACCCAGTACTTC	CASSLEFREETQYF
TRBD1	TRBV7-2	.	TRBJ1-5	TGTGCCAGCAGCTTACGGACAGGATGGGATCAGCCCCAGCATTTT	CASSLRTGWDQPQHF
.	TRBV6-2/TRBV6-3	.	TRBJ1-1	TGTGCCAGCAGTTACTCATGGGGCCCTGAAGCTTTCTTT	CASSYSWGPEAFF
.	TRBV2	medium-sized	TRBJ1-5	TGTGCCAGCAGTGATATGGCCCCCCTCAATCAGCCCCAGCATTTT	CASSDMAPLNQPQHF
TRBD2	TRBV9	.	TRBJ2-5	TGTGCCAGCAGCGGGCCGGGACTAACTTTCCAAGAGACCCAGTACTTC	CASSGPGLTFQETQYF
.	TRBV4-2	.	TRBJ1-2	TGTGCCAGCAGCCAAGAAAGCGGGGGGCTGAAGAATGGCTACACCTTC	CASSQESGGLKNGYTF
TRBD1	TRBV2	once	TRBJ1-1	TGTGCCAGCACCGGGAATGACAGGGGGAACACTGAAGCTTTCTTT	CASTGNDRGNTEAFF
TRBD2	TRBV11-2	.	TRBJ2-5	TGTGCCAGCAGCTTAATCATGACTAGCGGGGGGCAAGAGACCCAGTACTTC	CASSLIMTSGGQETQYF
TRBD2	TRBV24-1	.	TRBJ2-7	TGTGCCACCAGTGACTCTGGGAGGGCTTCCTACGAGCAATACTTC	CATSDSGRASYEQYF
.	TRBV14	.	TRBJ2-7	TGTGCCAGCAGCCAAGATATTCCCTTTGGGGCGCCTTCATCCTACGAGCAGTACTTC	CASSQDIPFGAPSSYEQYF
TRBD1	TRBV7-2	.	TRBJ2-3	TGTGCCAGCAGCTTAACAGGGGGCACAGATACGCAGTATTTT	CASSLTGGTDTQYF
.	TRBV7-6	.	TRBJ2-3	TGTGCCAGCAGCTTAGGAGTGGGCACAGATACGCAGTATTTT	CASSLGVGTDTQYF
TRBD1	TRBV4-3	.	TRBJ1-5	TGCGCCAGCAGCCAAGACCAGGACAGGGTGCAGCCCCAGCATTTT	CASSQDQDRVQPQHF
TRBD1	TRBV4-3	.	TRBJ1-2	TGCGCCAGCAGCCAAGACTTCAGGACAGGGGGCAACTATGGCTACACCTTC	CASSQDFRTGGNYGYTF
TRBD1	TRBV10-3	.	TRBJ1-4	TGTGCCATCAGTGGGGCAGGGGGCCCCGCTAATGAAAAACTGTTTTTT	CAISGAGGPANEKLFF
TRBD1	TRBV3-1/TRBV3-2	.	TRBJ2-7	TGTGCCAGCAGCCAGACCGACAGGGGGCTCTACGAGCAGTACTTC	CASSQTDRGLYEQYF
TRBD1	TRBV6-2/TRBV6-3	.	TRBJ2-2	TGTGCCAGCAGCCCCAGGGACAGGGTGGCCGGGGAGCTGTTTTTT	CASSPRDRVAGELFF
.	TRBV14	.	TRBJ2-1	TGTGCCAGCAGCCCTCCCCCGTGGGCAGGCTCGATCTACCACAATGAGCAGTTCTTC	CASSPPPWAGSIYHNEQFF
TRBD1	TRBV30	.	TRBJ1-2	TGTGCCTGGAGTGCCATCGACGACAGGGCTAACTATGGCTACACCTTC	CAWSAIDDRANYGYTF
.	TRBV6-2/TRBV6-3	.	TRBJ1-5	TGTGCCAGCAGTAACAGGGATAGCAATCAGCCCCAGCATTTT	CASSNRDSNQPQHF
.	TRBV4-3	.	TRBJ1-1	TGCGCCAGCAGCCAAGAATCCGGTTCCACTGAAGCTTTCTTT	CASSQESGSTEAFF
.	TRBV28	.	TRBJ2-7	TGTGCCAGCACCTCCGAGACAGGCTCCTACGAGCAGTACTTC	CASTSETGSYEQYF
.	TRBV12-3/TRBV12-4	.	TRBJ1-1	TGTGCCAGCAGTTTGGCCGGCGTCGGGGAAGCTTTCTTT	CASSLAGVGEAFF
TRBD1	TRBV7-2	.	TRBJ1-5	TGTGCCAGCAGCCAGACAGGGGCCCGCAATCAGCCCCAGCATTTT	CASSQTGARNQPQHF
TRBD1	TRBV7-8	.	TRBJ1-1	TGTGCCAGCAGCCTACGGGACAGGGGATCGAACACTGAAGCTTTCTTT	CASSLRDRGSNTEAFF
.	TRBV6-5	once	TRBJ1-1	TGTGCCAGCAAGTTAGGGGCATCCACTGAAGCTTTCTTT	CASKLGASTEAFF
.	TRBV9	.	TRBJ2-5	TGTGCCAGCAGCCCCCAGAGGGTTGGGGAAGAGACCCAGTACTTC	CASSPQRVGEETQYF
.	TRBV7-9	few	TRBJ2-7	TGTGCCAGCAGCCCCGGGACACTTTCCTACGAGCAGTACTTC	CASSPGTLSYEQYF
TRBD2	TRBV5-1	.	TRBJ2-7	TGCGCCAGCAGCCGGGAGGGGAGCGGGGCAACCAAGCAGTACTTC	CASSREGSGATKQYF
.	TRBV25-1	few	TRBJ1-1	TGTGCCAGCATCCAAGCTCGAGGCGCTGAAGCTTTCTTT	CASIQARGAEAFF
.	TRBV7-2	.	TRBJ1-5	TGTGCCAGCAGCTTAGTCAGGCCCCAAAAGAGCAATCAGCCCCAGCATTTT	CASSLVRPQKSNQPQHF
.	TRBV18	.	TRBJ1-2	TGTGCCAGCTCACCGGTTGAGACTAACTATGGCTACACCTTC	CASSPVETNYGYTF
TRBD2	TRBV7-2	.	TRBJ2-1	TGTGCCCCCGGCGGACCCGGGAGGGCCGCGGAGGTGCAGTTCTTC	CAPGGPGRAAEVQFF
.	TRBV30	.	TRBJ1-2	TGTGCCTGGAGTGTGGGAGAAACCTATGGCTACACCTTC	CAWSVGETYGYTF
.	TRBV30	.	TRBJ1-5	TGTGCCTGGAGTGTACCGTGGGCAGCGGGGAGCAATCAGCCCCAGCATTTT	CAWSVPWAAGSNQPQHF
.	TRBV11-2	.	TRBJ2-7	TGTGCCAGCAGCTTGGCAAACAGGGCTTACGAGCAGTACTTC	CASSLANRAYEQYF
TRBD2	TRBV11-2	.	TRBJ2-1	TGTGCCAGCAGCTTACTACTAGCGGGGGGGCGGAATGAGCAGTTCTTC	CASSLLLAGGRNEQFF